This TCR beta chain originates from a study of blood T cell repertoires in COVID-19. Study context: The United States, Italy and Spain were the sources of the acute and convalescent COVID-19 samples.

In the authors' workflow: Reference gene primer amplification yielded estimated nucleated cell counts. The table came from immunoSEQ multiplex PCR; TCRdb's copy has only in-frame clones and leaves some out. That table furnishes V, J and clone size, whereas the DNA furnished D and trimming. The table shows 170,000 or so clones, with around 87% occurring only once. The Seattle patients joined while their infection was active and were tracked longitudinally afterward. V dropped 2 bases and J dropped 7 bases, with 11 bases sitting between them. Germline V gene lookup returns CDR1 MNHEY and CDR2 SMNVEV (reference sequence). This CDR3 has 14 amino acids.

This receptor was obtained from a man aged 55 to 70 with COVID-19, enrolled during active disease. The J gene is TRBJ2-2, the V gene TRBV27; the D gene is possibly TRBD1 (6 bases). Sequencing was carried out using peripheral blood. The CDR3 DNA sequence: TGTGCCAGCAGTTTAGGGACAATGATCGGGGAGCTGTTTTTT. As protein: CASSLGTMIGELFF.